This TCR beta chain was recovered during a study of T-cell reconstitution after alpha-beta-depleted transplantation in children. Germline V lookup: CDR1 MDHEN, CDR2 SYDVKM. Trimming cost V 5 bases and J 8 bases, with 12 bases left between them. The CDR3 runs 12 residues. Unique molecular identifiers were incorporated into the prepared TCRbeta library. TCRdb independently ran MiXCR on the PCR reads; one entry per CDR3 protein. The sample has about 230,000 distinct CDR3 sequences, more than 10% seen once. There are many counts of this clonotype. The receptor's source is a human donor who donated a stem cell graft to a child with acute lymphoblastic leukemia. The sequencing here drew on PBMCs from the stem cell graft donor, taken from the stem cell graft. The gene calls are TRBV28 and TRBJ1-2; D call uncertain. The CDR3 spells CASSPGILGYTF. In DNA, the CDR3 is TGTGCCAGCAGTCCTGGGATCTTAGGCTACACCTTC.